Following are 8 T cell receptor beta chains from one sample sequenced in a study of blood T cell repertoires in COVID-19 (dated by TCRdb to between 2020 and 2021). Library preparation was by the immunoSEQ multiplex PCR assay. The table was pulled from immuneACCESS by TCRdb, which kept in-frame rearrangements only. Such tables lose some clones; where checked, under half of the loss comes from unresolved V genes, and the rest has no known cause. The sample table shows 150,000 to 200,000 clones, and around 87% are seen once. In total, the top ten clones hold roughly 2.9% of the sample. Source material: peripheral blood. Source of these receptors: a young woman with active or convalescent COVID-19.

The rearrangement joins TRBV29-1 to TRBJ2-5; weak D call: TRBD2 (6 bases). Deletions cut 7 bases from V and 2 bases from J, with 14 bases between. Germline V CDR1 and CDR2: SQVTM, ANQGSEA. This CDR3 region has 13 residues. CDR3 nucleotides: TGCAGCGGGGAAGGGACTGTACAAGAGACCCAGTACTTC. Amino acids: CSGEGTVQETQYF.

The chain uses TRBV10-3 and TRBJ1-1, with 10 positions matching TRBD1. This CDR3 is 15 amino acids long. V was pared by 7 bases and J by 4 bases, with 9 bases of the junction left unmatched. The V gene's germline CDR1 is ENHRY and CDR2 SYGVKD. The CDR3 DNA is TGTGCCATCATGGGACAGGGGTTCCCCTTCACTGAAGCTTTCTTT. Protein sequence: CAIMGQGFPFTEAFF.

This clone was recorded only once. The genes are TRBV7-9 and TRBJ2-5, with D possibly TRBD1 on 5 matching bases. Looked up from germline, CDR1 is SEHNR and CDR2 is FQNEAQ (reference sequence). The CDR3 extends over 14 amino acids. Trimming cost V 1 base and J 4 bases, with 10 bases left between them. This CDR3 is CASSLGRGRETQYF. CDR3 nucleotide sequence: TGTGCCAGCAGCTTAGGAAGGGGCCGAGAGACCCAGTACTTC.

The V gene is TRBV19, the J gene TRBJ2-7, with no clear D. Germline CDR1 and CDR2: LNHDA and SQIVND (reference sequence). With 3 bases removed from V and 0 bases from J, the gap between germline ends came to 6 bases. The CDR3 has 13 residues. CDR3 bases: TGTGCCAGTAGTATGGGCTACTCCTACGAGCAGTACTTC. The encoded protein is CASSMGYSYEQYF.

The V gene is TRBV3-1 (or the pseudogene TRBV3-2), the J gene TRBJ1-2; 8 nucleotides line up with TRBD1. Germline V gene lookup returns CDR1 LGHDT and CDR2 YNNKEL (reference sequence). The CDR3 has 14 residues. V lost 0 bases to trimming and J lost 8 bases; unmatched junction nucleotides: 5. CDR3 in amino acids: CASSQEWTGTGYTF. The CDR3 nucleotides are TGTGCCAGCAGCCAAGAGTGGACAGGGACCGGCTACACCTTC.

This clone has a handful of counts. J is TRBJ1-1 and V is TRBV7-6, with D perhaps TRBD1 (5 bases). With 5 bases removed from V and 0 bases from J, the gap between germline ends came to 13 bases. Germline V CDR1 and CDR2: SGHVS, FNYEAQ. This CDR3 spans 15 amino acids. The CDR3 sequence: CASSRGGEMNTEAFF. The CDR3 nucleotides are TGTGCCAGCAGCCGCGGGGGGGAAATGAACACTGAAGCTTTCTTT.

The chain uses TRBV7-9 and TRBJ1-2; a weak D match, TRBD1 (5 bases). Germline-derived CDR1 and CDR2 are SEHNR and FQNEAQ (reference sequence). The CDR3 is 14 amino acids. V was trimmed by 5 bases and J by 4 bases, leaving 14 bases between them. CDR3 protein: CASSPTGEIYGYTF. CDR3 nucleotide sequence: TGTGCCAGCAGCCCCACGGGGGAAATCTATGGCTACACCTTC.

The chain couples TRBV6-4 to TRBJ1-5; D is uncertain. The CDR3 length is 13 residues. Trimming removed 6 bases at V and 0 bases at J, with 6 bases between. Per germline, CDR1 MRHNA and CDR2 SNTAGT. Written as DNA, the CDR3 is TGTGCCAGCAGCACTAATAGCAATCAGCCCCAGCATTTT. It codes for CASSTNSNQPQHF.